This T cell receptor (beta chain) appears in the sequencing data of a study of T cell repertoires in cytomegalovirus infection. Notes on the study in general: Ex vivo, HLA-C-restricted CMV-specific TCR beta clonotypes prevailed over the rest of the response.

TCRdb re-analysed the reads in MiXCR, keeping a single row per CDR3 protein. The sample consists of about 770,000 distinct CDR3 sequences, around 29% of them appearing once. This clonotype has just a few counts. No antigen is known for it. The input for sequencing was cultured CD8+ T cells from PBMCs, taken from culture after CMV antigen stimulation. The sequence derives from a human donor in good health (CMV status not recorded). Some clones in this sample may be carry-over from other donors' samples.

DNA of the CDR3: TGTGCCAGCAGTCGTGGAGCCAATGAGCAGTTCTTC. The encoded protein is CASSRGANEQFF. The chain employs TRBV25-1 and TRBJ2-1, with D uncertain. Germline V gene data show CDR1 as MGHDK and CDR2 as SYGVNS. This CDR3 contains 12 residues. The V and J ends lost 5 bases and 6 bases respectively, with 8 bases between them.